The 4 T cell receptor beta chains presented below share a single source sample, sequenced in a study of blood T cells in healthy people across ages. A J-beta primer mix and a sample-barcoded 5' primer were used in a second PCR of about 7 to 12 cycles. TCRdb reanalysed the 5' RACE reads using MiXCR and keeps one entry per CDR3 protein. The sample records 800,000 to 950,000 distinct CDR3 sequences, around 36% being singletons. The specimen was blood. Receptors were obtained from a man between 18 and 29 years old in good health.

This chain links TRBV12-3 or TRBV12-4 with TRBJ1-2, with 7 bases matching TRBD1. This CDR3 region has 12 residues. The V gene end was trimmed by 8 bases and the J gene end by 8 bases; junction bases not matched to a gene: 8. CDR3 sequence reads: CASAQTGTGYTF. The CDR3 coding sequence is TGTGCCAGCGCCCAGACAGGGACCGGCTACACCTTC.

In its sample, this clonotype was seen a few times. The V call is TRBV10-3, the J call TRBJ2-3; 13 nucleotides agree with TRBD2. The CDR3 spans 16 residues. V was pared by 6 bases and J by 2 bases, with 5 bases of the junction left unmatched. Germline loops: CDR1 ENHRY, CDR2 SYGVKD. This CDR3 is CAISSGTSGDTDTQYF. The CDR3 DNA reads TGTGCCATCAGCTCCGGGACTAGCGGGGACACAGATACGCAGTATTTT.

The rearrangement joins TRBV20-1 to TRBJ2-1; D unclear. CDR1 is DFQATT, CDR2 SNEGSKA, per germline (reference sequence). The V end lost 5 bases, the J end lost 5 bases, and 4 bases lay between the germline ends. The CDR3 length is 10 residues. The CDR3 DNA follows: TGCAGTGCTGCGAACAATGAGCAGTTCTTC. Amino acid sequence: CSAANNEQFF.

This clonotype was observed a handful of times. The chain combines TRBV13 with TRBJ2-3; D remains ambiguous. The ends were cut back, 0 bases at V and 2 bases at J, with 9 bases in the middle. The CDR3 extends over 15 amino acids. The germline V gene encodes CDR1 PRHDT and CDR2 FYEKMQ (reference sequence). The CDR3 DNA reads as TGTGCCAGCAGCTTAGGGCTAGTAAACACAGATACGCAGTATTTT. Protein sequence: CASSLGLVNTDTQYF.